This T cell receptor (beta chain) derives from a study of cytomegalovirus exposure and HLA in healthy donors. About this clone itself: The antigen remains unidentified.

In the PCR, 60 Vbeta and 13 Jbeta primers were used. This table comes from immunoSEQ multiplex PCR, and its TCRdb copy is limited to in-frame clones, with some not included. The sample includes 150,000 to 200,000 clones, 78% of them seen just once. Findings of the study overall: The study designated roughly 160 TCR beta chains cytomegalovirus-associated. Several V segments, TRBV6-2 and TRBV6-3 among them, could not be told apart and were dropped. Reported findings show TCR beta sequences accurately forecast HLA-A and HLA-B alleles in most subjects. The classifier reportedly diagnosed cytomegalovirus status with high sensitivity and specificity.

The CDR3 loop spans 14 amino acids. The V and J ends lost 6 bases and 5 bases respectively, with 13 bases between them. Per germline, CDR1 MNHNS and CDR2 SASEGT. The gene calls are TRBV6-1 and TRBJ1-4, with a possible D match to TRBD1 (5 bases). The source is a woman aged 25 to 45 in good health and CMV-seropositive. Sample: PBMCs. The CDR3 loop is CASRSGTTNEKLFF. In DNA, the CDR3 is TGTGCCAGCAGGTCGGGGACTACCAATGAAAAACTGTTTTTT.